This TCR beta chain appears in the sequencing data of a study of blood T cell repertoires in COVID-19. In the study overall: Samples came from the United States, Italy and Spain, spanning acute and convalescent COVID-19.

V lost 0 bases, J lost 4 bases, and 7 bases lay in between. The CDR3 covers 13 residues. Germline loops: CDR1 SGDLS, CDR2 YYNGEE. Assignments of participants to cohorts depended upon their own reported clinical history. Cohort 3 recovery required two negative PCRs, clearance, or symptom resolution. Measured with immunoSEQ multiplex PCR; TCRdb has only the in-frame clones, and not every one. The table records hundreds of thousands of clones, about 87% of them present only once. The origin of this receptor is a woman in her 50s who had recovered from COVID-19. The gene calls are TRBV9 and TRBJ1-2; D gene uncertain. The sample consisted of PBMCs or T cells enriched from blood (not recorded which). In DNA form, the CDR3 reads TGTGCCAGCAGCGTAGAGCCAGGCTATGGCTACACCTTC. Encoded protein: CASSVEPGYGYTF. The whole variable domain, remainder taken from reference TRBV9 and TRBJ1-2, is DSGVTQTPKHLITATGQRVTLRCSPRSGDLSVYWYQQSLDQGLQFLIQYYNGEERAKGNILERFSAQQFPDLHSELNLSSLELGDSALYFCASSVEPGYGYTFGSGTRLTVV.